This paragraph reports one T cell receptor beta chain. These data come from a study of blood T cell repertoires in COVID-19. Overall study: Material from acute and convalescent COVID-19 was sourced from the United States, Italy and Spain. T cells, B-cell-depleted T cells, or PBMCs supplied cDNA or gDNA.

This CDR3 region has 14 residues. Trimming pared 7 bases from V and 3 bases from J, leaving 13 bases between. Germline CDR1 is MDHEN and CDR2 is SYDVKM. The authors' processing: Reference gene primer amplification in the assay estimated nucleated cell counts. The protocol was immunoSEQ multiplex PCR, while the TCRdb copy is restricted to in-frame clones and leaves out a portion. From that table come the V and J calls and clone size; the DNA was used to work out D and trimming. The sample yields approximately 37,000 clones, 70% to 90% seen once. The chain combines TRBV28 with TRBJ2-1; maybe TRBD2 (5 bases). Sequences were obtained from peripheral blood. The TCR originated in a man in his forties with active COVID-19. The CDR3 reads CASTEEAGYNEQFF. As DNA, the CDR3 is TGTGCCAGCACCGAAGAGGCGGGCTACAATGAGCAGTTCTTC.